Detailed here is one T cell receptor beta chain. The antigen is undetermined. This sample is drawn from a study of radiotherapy plus CTLA-4 blockade in lung cancer. Those patients who had chemo-refractory metastatic non-small-cell lung cancer were given focal radiation along with CTLA-4 blockade through ipilimumab. TCRdb's table, derived via immunoSEQ multiplex PCR, lists solely in-frame clones and lacks some. The sample yields some 78,000 clones, around 87% seen once. General study findings and limits: Some TCR clones had been derived from tumors. These clones expanded in peripheral blood after radiotherapy plus ipilimumab.

The trim removed 8 bases at V and 6 bases at J, leaving 6 bases unmatched. This CDR3 spans 15 amino acids. Looked up from germline, CDR1 is MDHEN and CDR2 is SYDVKM. This sequence was found in a human donor with non-small cell lung cancer who had stable disease on radiotherapy plus ipilimumab. The material sequenced was peripheral blood, taken from a patient treated with radiotherapy plus ipilimumab. This rearrangement joins TRBV28 to TRBJ2-2; 13 bases are a match to TRBD2. CDR3 region: CASLQGLAGAGELFF. The CDR3 nucleotides read TGTGCCAGCCTCCAAGGACTAGCGGGAGCCGGGGAGCTGTTTTTT.